This T cell receptor beta chain is from a study of cytomegalovirus exposure and HLA in healthy donors. Study results and limitations: As confirmed in vitro, a few CMV-associated chains were specific for CMV antigens.

Concerning this clone itself: Its target is not known.

Primers included in the PCR were 60 Vbeta and 13 Jbeta primers. Produced via immunoSEQ multiplex PCR; TCRdb's table is partial and in-frame only. In the table there are 90,000 to 100,000 clones, 82% of which are singletons. Trimming removed 4 bases at V and 7 bases at J, with 24 bases between. Germline V gene data show CDR1 as SGHDT and CDR2 as YYEEEE. The CDR3 is made up of 17 amino acids. The V gene is TRBV5-6, the J gene TRBJ2-1, with D possibly TRBD2 on 6 matching bases. Sequenced sample: PBMCs. This receptor was obtained from a man aged 45-65 years in good health and CMV-seronegative. CDR3 region: CASSPRRVLPAGNEQFF. DNA for the CDR3: TGTGCCAGCAGCCCCCGCCGCGTACTGCCCGCGGGAAATGAGCAGTTCTTC.